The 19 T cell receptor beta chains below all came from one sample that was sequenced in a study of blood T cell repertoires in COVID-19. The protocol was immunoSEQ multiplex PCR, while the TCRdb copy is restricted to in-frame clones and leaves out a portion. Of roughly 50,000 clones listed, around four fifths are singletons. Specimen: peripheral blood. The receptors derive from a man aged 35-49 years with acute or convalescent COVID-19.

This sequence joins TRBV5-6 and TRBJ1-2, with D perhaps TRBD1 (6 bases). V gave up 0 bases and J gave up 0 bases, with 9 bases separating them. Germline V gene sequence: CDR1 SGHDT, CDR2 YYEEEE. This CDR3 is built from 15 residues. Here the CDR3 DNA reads TGTGCCAGCAGCTTGGGTGCAGGGGCTAACTATGGCTACACCTTC. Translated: CASSLGAGANYGYTF. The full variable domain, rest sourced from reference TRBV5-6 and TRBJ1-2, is DAGVTQSPTHLIKTRGQQVTLRCSPKSGHDTVSWYQQALGQGPQFIFQYYEEEERQRGNFPDRFSGHQFPNYSSELNVNALLLGDSALYLCASSLGAGANYGYTFGSGTRLTVV.

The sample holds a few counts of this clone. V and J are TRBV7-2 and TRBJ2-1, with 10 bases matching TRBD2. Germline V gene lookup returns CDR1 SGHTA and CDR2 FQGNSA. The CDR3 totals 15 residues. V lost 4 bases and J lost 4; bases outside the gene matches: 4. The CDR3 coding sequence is TGTGCCAGCAGCTCCGGGACTAGCGTTTACAATGAGCAGTTCTTC. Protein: CASSSGTSVYNEQFF.

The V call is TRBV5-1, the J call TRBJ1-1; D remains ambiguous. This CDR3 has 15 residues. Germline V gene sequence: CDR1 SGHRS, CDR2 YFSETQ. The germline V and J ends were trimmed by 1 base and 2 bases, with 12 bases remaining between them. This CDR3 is CASSLRSVINTEAFF. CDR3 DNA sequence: TGCGCCAGCAGCTTGCGTTCCGTAATTAACACTGAAGCTTTCTTT. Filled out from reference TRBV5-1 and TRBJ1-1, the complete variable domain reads KAGVTQTPRYLIKTRGQQVTLSCSPISGHRSVSWYQQTPGQGLQFLFEYFSETQRNKGNFPGRFSGRQFSNSRSEMNVSTLELGDSALYLCASSLRSVINTEAFFGQGTRLTVV.

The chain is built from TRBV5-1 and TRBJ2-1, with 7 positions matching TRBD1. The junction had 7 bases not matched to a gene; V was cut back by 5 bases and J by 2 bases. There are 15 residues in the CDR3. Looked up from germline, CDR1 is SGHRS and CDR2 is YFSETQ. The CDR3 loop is CASRTTGVTYNEQFF. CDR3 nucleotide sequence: TGCGCCAGCAGGACTACAGGGGTCACCTACAATGAGCAGTTCTTC.

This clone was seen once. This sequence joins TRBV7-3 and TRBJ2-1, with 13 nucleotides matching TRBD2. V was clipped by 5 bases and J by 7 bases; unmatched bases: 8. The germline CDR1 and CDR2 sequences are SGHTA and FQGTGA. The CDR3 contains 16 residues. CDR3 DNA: TGTGCCAGCAGCCTCATGACTAGCGGGGGGCTGAATGAGCAGTTCTTC. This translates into CASSLMTSGGLNEQFF.

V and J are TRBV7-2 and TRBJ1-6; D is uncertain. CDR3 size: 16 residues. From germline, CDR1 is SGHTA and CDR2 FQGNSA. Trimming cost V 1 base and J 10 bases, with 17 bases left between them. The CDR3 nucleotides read TGTGCCAGCAGCTTAGGTCCGCCGGGAGTAGGCTCACCCCTCCACTTT. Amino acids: CASSLGPPGVGSPLHF.

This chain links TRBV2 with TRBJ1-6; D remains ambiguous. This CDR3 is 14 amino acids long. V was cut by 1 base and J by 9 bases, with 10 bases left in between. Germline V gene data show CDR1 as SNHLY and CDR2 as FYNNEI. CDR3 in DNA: TGTGCCAGCAGTGAAGTTATTACCGGTTCACCCCTCCACTTT. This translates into CASSEVITGSPLHF.

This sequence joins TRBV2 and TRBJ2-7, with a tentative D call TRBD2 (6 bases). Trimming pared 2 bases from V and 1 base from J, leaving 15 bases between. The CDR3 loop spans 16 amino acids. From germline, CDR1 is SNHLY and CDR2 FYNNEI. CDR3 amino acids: CASSERWGGDSYEQYF. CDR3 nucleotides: TGTGCCAGCAGTGAACGGTGGGGCGGGGATTCCTACGAGCAGTACTTC.

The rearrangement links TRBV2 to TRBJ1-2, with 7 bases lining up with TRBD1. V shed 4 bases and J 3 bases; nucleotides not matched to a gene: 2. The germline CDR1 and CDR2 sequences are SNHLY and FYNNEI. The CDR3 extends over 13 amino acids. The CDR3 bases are TGTGCCAGCAGTGGGACAGGATACTATGGCTACACCTTC. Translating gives CASSGTGYYGYTF.

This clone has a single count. The CDR3 loop reads CASRLAVNTGELFF. As DNA, the CDR3 is TGTGCCAGCCGACTAGCGGTGAACACCGGGGAGCTGTTTTTT. The chain carries TRBV6-4 and TRBJ2-2, with 9 bases lining up with TRBD2. CDR3 length: 14 amino acids. CDR1 is MRHNA and CDR2 is SNTAGT in the germline V gene. After removal of 8 bases from V and 1 base from J, the junction contained 2 bases not matched to a gene.

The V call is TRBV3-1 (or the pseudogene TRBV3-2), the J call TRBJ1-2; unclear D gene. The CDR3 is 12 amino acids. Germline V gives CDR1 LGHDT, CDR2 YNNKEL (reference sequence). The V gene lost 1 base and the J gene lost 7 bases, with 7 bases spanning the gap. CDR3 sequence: CASSQAQSGYTF. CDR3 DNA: TGTGCCAGCAGCCAAGCACAGAGTGGCTACACCTTC.

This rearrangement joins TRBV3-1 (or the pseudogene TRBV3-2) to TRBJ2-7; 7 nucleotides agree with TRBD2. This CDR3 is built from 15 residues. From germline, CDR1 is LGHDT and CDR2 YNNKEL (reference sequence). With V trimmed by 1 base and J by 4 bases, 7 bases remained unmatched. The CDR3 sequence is CASSQASGAPYEQYF. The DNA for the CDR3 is TGTGCCAGCAGCCAAGCCAGCGGGGCGCCTTACGAGCAGTACTTC.

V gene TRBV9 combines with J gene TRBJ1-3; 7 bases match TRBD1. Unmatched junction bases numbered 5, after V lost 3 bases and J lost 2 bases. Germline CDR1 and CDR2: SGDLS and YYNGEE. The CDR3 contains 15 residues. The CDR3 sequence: CASSGVQGTGNTIYF. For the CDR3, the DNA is TGTGCCAGCAGCGGAGTACAGGGGACTGGAAACACCATATATTTT.

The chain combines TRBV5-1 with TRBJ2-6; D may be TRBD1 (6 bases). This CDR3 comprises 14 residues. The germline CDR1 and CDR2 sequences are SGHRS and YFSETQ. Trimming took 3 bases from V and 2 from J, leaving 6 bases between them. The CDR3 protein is CASSWDTGANVLTF. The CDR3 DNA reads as TGCGCCAGCAGCTGGGACACTGGGGCCAACGTCCTGACTTTC.

CDR3 amino acids: CASSLKKGANEQYF. CDR3 sequence (DNA): TGTGCCAGCAGCTTGAAAAAGGGGGCCAACGAGCAGTACTTC. V gene TRBV5-6 combines with J gene TRBJ2-7, with 7 bases aligning to TRBD1. Trimming removed 1 base from V and 5 bases from J; junction bases left unmatched: 6. CDR3 length: 14 residues. Germline CDR1 and CDR2: SGHDT and YYEEEE.

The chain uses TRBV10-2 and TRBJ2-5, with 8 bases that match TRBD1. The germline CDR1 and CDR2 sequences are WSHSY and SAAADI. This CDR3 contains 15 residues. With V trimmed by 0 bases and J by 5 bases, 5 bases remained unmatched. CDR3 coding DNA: TGCGCCAGCAGTGAGTCGAGGACAGGGCTTGAGACCCAGTACTTC. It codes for CASSESRTGLETQYF.

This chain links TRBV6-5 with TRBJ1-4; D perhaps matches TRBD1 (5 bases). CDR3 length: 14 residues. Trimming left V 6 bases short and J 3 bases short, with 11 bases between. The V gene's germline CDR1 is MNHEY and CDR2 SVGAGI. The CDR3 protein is CASRLTGANEKLFF. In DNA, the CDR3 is TGTGCCAGCAGGCTCACAGGAGCTAATGAAAAACTGTTTTTT.

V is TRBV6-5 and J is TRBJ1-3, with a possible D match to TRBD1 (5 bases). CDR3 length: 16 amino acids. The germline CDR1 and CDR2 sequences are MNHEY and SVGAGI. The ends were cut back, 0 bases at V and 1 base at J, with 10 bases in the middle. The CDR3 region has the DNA TGTGCCAGCAGTTACTCAGGGGTTAGTTCTGGAAACACCATATATTTT. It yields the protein CASSYSGVSSGNTIYF.

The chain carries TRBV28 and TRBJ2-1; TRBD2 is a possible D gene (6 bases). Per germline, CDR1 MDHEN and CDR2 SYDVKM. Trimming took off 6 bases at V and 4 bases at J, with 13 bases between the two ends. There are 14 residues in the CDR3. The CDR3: CASRPGLPYNEQFF. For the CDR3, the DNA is TGTGCCAGCAGACCGGGACTTCCTTACAATGAGCAGTTCTTC.